This T cell receptor (beta chain) came from a study of spatial heterogeneity in lung cancer. Findings of the study overall: Expanded alpha and beta TCR counts within tumors tracked tumor mutation counts.

Time point given: sample taken at primary tumor resection. TCRdb reprocessed the 5' RACE reads with MiXCR, giving one entry per CDR3 protein. This table holds about 3,000 distinct CDR3 sequences, 6.3% found once. This clonotype is termed medium-sized. Its antigen is currently unknown. Per the germline V gene, CDR1 is ENHRY and CDR2 is SYGVKD. Trimming left V 0 bases short and J 7 bases short, with 13 bases between. This CDR3 is 15 amino acids long. This receptor was taken from a male donor with early-stage non-small cell lung cancer. The source was lung tumor tissue, collected at surgery. V is TRBV10-3 and J is TRBJ2-1; D is ambiguous. As DNA, the CDR3 is TGTGCCATCAGTGAGTCGATGGTGACCAGGAATGAGCAGTTCTTC. Its translation: CAISESMVTRNEQFF.